The 10 T cell receptor beta chains in this list originate from one sample, sequenced in a study of OX40 agonist ivuxolimab in advanced cancers. To prepare the library, the immunoSEQ multiplex PCR assay was applied. The source is immuneACCESS, and TCRdb retained only in-frame sequences with V and J called. Part of the clones is not carried over; for the studies checked, unresolved V genes explain less than half of this, and the remainder is unexplained. This sample gives some 77,000 clones in total; 90% of them show up just once. The biggest ten clones account for around 2% of the sample. Sample: CD4+ or CD8+ T cells sorted from blood, taken in a trial of the OX40 agonist ivuxolimab. The receptors here all came from an adult with an advanced solid tumor such as melanoma, head and neck, liver or kidney cancer.

V gene TRBV5-8 combines with J gene TRBJ1-1; maybe TRBD1 (5 bases). Germline CDR1 reads SGHTS; CDR2 reads YDEGEE. The CDR3 is 14 amino acids. V lost 7 bases, J lost 6 bases, and 19 bases lay in between. CDR3 in amino acids: CASALEGGASEAFF. The CDR3 bases are TGTGCCAGCGCATTGGAGGGAGGGGCCTCTGAAGCTTTCTTT.

The V and J genes are TRBV27 and TRBJ1-2, with 12 positions matching TRBD1. This CDR3 is 15 amino acids long. V shed 6 bases, J shed 7 bases, and the junction held 9 bases outside the gene matches. Per germline, CDR1 MNHEY and CDR2 SMNVEV (reference sequence). The CDR3 region is CASRPGQGAKLGYTF. In nucleotides, the CDR3 is TGTGCCAGCAGGCCGGGACAGGGGGCGAAGCTTGGCTACACCTTC.

The table lists this clone with a count of one. The chain is built from TRBV5-1 and TRBJ2-2; TRBD2 agrees at 8 bases. The CDR3 has 18 amino acids. V was clipped by 4 bases and J by 5 bases; unmatched bases: 16. Germline V lookup: CDR1 SGHRS, CDR2 YFSETQ. The CDR3 loop is CASSRREGLWGGTGELFF. CDR3 bases: TGCGCCAGCAGCCGCCGGGAGGGCTTATGGGGTGGAACCGGGGAGCTGTTTTTT.

This clone has only one observation. V gene TRBV5-1 combines with J gene TRBJ2-1; D is undetermined. The CDR3 loop spans 15 amino acids. The V end lost 0 bases, the J end lost 6 bases, and 13 bases lay between the germline ends. Germline lookup yields CDR1 SGHRS and CDR2 YFSETQ. For the CDR3, the DNA is TGCGCCAGCAGCTTGGGAGTCGACACATTCAATGAGCAGTTCTTC. It codes for CASSLGVDTFNEQFF. Drawing the rest from reference TRBV5-1 and TRBJ2-1, the complete variable domain is KAGVTQTPRYLIKTRGQQVTLSCSPISGHRSVSWYQQTPGQGLQFLFEYFSETQRNKGNFPGRFSGRQFSNSRSEMNVSTLELGDSALYLCASSLGVDTFNEQFFGPGTRLTVL.

This rearrangement joins TRBV5-4 to TRBJ2-5; possibly TRBD1 for D (5 bases). Germline CDR1 reads SGHNT; CDR2 reads YYREEE (reference sequence). The CDR3 is made up of 14 amino acids. Trimming took off 4 bases at V and 2 bases at J, with 12 bases between the two ends. The CDR3 nucleotides are TGTGCCAGCAGCGCTAGACAGATACAAGAGACCCAGTACTTC. As protein: CASSARQIQETQYF.

The V gene is TRBV7-8, the J gene TRBJ2-5; either TRBD1 or TRBD2 may supply D (6 bases each). The CDR3 loop spans 15 amino acids. Trimming took off 10 bases at V and 5 bases at J, with 23 bases between the two ends. Per the germline V gene, CDR1 is SGHVS and CDR2 is FQNEAQ. The CDR3 coding sequence is TGTGCCACCTCGGGGGCTAGCGCCGCGAGGGAGACCCAGTACTTC. This translates into CATSGASAARETQYF. The entire variable domain, with the rest obtained from reference TRBV7-8 and TRBJ2-5, is as follows: GAGVSQSPRYKVAKRGQDVALRCDPISGHVSLFWYQQALGQGPEFLTYFQNEAQLDKSGLPSDRFFAERPEGSVSTLKIQRTQQEDSAVYLCATSGASAARETQYFGPGTRLLVL.

The chain couples TRBV19 to TRBJ2-2, with D perhaps TRBD2 (6 bases). The CDR3 covers 13 residues. Trimming cost V 6 bases and J 6 bases, with 11 bases left between them. Germline V gene data show CDR1 as LNHDA and CDR2 as SQIVND (reference sequence). In nucleotides, the CDR3 is TGTGCCAGTAGACCTAGCGCCGCCGGGGAGCTGTTTTTT. It codes for CASRPSAAGELFF.

The V gene is TRBV10-3, the J gene TRBJ2-3; the D gene could be TRBD1 or TRBD2 (5 bases each). The CDR3 is 14 amino acids. Germline CDR1 and CDR2: ENHRY and SYGVKD. Trimming shortened V by 6 bases and J by 2 bases, and 12 bases separated the two germline ends. The CDR3 reads CAIRRGRDTDTQYF. The CDR3 DNA reads TGTGCCATCAGACGGGGACGGGACACAGATACGCAGTATTTT.

The chain combines TRBV19 with TRBJ1-5; maybe TRBD1 (6 bases). V lost 5 bases, J lost 5 bases, and 10 bases lay in between. CDR1 and CDR2 (germline): LNHDA, SQIVND (reference sequence). This CDR3 contains 13 residues. The CDR3 sequence is CASSWTEYQPQHF. CDR3 nucleotides: TGTGCCAGTAGTTGGACAGAGTATCAGCCCCAGCATTTT.

The chain employs TRBV19 and TRBJ2-1; 8 bases match TRBD1. V lost 7 bases and J lost 8; bases outside the gene matches: 13. The V gene's germline CDR1 is LNHDA and CDR2 SQIVND (reference sequence). CDR3 size: 15 residues. The CDR3 protein is CASKRTGFRVDEQFF. In DNA, the CDR3 is TGTGCCAGTAAGCGGACAGGGTTCCGAGTGGATGAGCAGTTCTTC.